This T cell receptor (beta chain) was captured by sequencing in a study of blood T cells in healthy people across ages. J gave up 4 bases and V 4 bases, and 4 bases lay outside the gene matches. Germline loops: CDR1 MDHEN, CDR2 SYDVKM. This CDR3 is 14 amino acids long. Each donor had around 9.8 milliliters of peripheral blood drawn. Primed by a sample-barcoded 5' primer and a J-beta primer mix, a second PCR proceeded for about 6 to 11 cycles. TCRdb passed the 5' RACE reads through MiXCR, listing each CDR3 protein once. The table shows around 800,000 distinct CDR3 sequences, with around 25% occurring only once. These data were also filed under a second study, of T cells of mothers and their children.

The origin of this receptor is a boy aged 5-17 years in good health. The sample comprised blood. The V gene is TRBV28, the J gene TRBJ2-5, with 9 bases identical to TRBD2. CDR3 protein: CASSSMTSGETQYF. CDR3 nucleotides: TGTGCCAGCAGTTCGATGACTAGCGGAGAGACCCAGTACTTC.